This paragraph covers one T cell receptor (beta chain) sequence. The V gene's germline CDR1 is SGHDT and CDR2 YYEEEE. Trimming pared 4 bases from V and 8 bases from J, leaving 20 bases between. The CDR3 spans 15 residues. These data come from a study of blood T cell repertoires in COVID-19. At the level of the study: Nucleic acid was either cDNA or gDNA, and it came from T cells, B-cell-depleted T cells, or PBMCs.

Per the authors' pipeline: By means of reference gene primer amplification, nucleated cell counts were estimated. Repertoires were generated with immunoSEQ multiplex PCR, while TCRdb's copy carries only in-frame clones and drops some. V and J calls and clone size are those listed in that table; D and trimming were worked out from the DNA. The data hold around 700,000 clones, with over 80% observed a single time. V usage is TRBV5-6 and J usage is TRBJ2-3, with a weak D call TRBD1 (5 bases). This TCR was recovered from a woman aged 18-35 years with acute or convalescent COVID-19. The sample comprised peripheral blood. CDR3 sequence (DNA): TGTGCCAGCAGCCAAGGTGGGGCCGAATCAGGTACGCAGTATTTT. This codes for CASSQGGAESGTQYF.